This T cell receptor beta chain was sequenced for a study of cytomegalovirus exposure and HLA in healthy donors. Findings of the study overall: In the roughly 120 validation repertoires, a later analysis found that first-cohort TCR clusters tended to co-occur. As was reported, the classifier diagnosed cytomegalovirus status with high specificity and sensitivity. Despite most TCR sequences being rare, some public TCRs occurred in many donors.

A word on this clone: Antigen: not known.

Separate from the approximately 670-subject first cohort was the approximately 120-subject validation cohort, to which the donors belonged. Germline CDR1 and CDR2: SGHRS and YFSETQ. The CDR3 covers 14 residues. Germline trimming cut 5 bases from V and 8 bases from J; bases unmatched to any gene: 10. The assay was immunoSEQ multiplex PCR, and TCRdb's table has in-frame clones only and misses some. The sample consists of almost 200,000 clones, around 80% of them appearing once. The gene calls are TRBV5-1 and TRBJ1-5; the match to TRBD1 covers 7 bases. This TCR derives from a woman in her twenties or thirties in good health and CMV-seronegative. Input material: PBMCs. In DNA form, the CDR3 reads TGCGCCAGCAGTTCCGGCAGGGGGACTGAGCCCCAGCATTTT. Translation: CASSSGRGTEPQHF.